This TCR beta chain is drawn from a study of T cell responses to AZD1222 COVID-19 vaccine. The study, taken as a whole, reports: A mostly white British donor set with more females was recruited, and clonal diversity was possibly underestimated. Baseline seropositivity occurred in only six AZD1222 recipients. As reported, nearly half of all spike-specific TCRs target variant regions that are unmutated.

Details on this clone: The target antigen is unknown.

Germline CDR1 LGHNA, CDR2 YSLEER. This CDR3 comprises 14 residues. The junction had 5 bases not matched to a gene; V was cut back by 3 bases and J by 5 bases. The method was immunoSEQ multiplex PCR; TCRdb's version includes in-frame clones alone and lacks a portion of them. The sample has 85,000 to 130,000 clones, 85% to 90% seen once. This receptor was taken from an adult in good health. V is TRBV4-3 and J is TRBJ1-2; 8 bases line up with TRBD1. The sequenced sample was peripheral blood, obtained on day 0 of AZD1222 vaccination. CDR3 nucleotides: TGCGCCAGCAGCCAGGCAGGGGGCATTTATGGCTACACCTTC. Amino acids: CASSQAGGIYGYTF.